Described below is a single T cell receptor (beta chain) sequence and its context. Its antigen is still unknown. The Oncomine TCR Beta short-read assay was applied to DNA of cultured CD4+ T cells. The source of extracted genomic DNA was cultured CD4+ T cells. TCRdb analysed the PCR reads with MiXCR anew, one entry per CDR3 protein. The sample contains 3,000 to 4,000 distinct CDR3 sequences, roughly 15% of which appear only once. Treatment defined: roughly ten-day PBMC culture with coronavirus spike peptide pools or control peptides (ViraFEST assay). The data were taken from a study of vaccination and CD4 T cells after COVID-19. Turning to the study itself: Researchers treated cells with overlapping spike peptides taken from SARS-CoV-2, HCoV-NL63, HCoV-OC43 and HCoV-229E.

From germline, CDR1 is SNHLY and CDR2 FYNNEI. This CDR3 comprises 11 residues. The V and J ends lost 1 base and 9 bases respectively, with 4 bases between them. This TCR derives from a human donor who had recovered from COVID-19. The rearrangement joins TRBV2 to TRBJ1-3; D remains unclear. Input material: CD4+ T cells from blood, cultured in vitro. The CDR3 bases are TGTGCCAGCAGTGAAGGTGGCACCATATATTTT. Its protein is CASSEGGTIYF.